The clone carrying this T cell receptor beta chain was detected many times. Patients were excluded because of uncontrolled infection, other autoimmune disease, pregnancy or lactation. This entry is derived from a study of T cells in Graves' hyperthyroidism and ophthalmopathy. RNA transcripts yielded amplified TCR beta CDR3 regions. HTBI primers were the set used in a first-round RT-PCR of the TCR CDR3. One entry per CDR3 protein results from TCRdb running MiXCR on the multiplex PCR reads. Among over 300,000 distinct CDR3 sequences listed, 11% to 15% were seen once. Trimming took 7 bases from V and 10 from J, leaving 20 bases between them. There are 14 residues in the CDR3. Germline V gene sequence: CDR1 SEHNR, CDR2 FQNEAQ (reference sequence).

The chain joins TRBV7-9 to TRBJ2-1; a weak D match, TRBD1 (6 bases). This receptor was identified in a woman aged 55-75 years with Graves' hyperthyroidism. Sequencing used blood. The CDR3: CASMERDIKIEQFF. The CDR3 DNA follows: TGTGCCAGCATGGAAAGGGACATCAAAATCGAGCAGTTCTTC.